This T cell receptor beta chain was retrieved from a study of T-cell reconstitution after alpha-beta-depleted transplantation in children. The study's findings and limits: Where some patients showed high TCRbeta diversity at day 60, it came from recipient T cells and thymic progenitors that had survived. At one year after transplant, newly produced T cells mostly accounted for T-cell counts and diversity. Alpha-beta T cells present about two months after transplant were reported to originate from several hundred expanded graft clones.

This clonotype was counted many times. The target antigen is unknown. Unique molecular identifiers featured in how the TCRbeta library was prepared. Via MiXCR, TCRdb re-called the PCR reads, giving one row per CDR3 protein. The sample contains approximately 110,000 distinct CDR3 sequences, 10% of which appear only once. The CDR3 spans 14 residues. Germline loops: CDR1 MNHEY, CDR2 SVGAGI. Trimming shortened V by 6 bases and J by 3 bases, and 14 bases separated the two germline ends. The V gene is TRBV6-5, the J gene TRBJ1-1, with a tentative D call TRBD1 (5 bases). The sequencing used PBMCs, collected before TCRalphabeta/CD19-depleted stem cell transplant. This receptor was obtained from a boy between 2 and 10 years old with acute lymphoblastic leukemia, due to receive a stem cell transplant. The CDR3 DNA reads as TGTGCCAGCAGCCCAAGACAGAAATACACTGAAGCTTTCTTT. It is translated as CASSPRQKYTEAFF.